Listed below are T cell receptor beta chains from one sample, sequenced in a study of cytomegalovirus exposure and HLA in healthy donors. Only in-frame clones appear in the TCRdb table, and some are missing; sequencing was by immunoSEQ multiplex PCR. The table includes over 150,000 clones, under 90% detected once. Sequencing was done on a sample of PBMCs. The receptors come from a man between 25 and 39 years old in good health and CMV-seropositive. Both conserved end residues are part of each CDR3. Fields, in order: D gene, CDR3 length, V gene, J gene, clone size, CDR3 DNA, CDR3 protein. D genes are given only for firm matches. Clone size is given for some rows only: seen once, a few or many times, or a class if the clone is expanded.

D: TRBD2; length: 17; V: TRBV5-1; J: TRBJ2-7; size: few; DNA: TGCGCCAGCAGCTTGGGAGTTAGCGGGAGGGGATCCTACGAGCAGTACTTC; CDR3: CASSLGVSGRGSYEQYF
D: -; length: 15; V: TRBV14; J: TRBJ2-1; size: few; DNA: TGTGCCAGCAGCCCCCAACGGAGGGAGGGGGATGAGCAGTTCTTC; CDR3: CASSPQRREGDEQFF
D: -; length: 14; V: TRBV27; J: TRBJ2-7; size: -; DNA: TGTGCCAGCAGTTCCCGGGGGTTCTCCTACGAGCAGTACTTC; CDR3: CASSSRGFSYEQYF
D: TRBD2; length: 16; V: TRBV7-9; J: TRBJ2-7; size: -; DNA: TGTGCCAGCAGCCCCGACGGGGGGGGTCTTCAGTACGAGCAGTACTTC; CDR3: CASSPDGGGLQYEQYF
D: TRBD2; length: 18; V: TRBV5-1; J: TRBJ2-1; size: -; DNA: TGCGCCAGCAGCTTGGTTGCCCGACTAGCGGGGGCCTACAATGAGCAGTTCTTC; CDR3: CASSLVARLAGAYNEQFF
D: TRBD2; length: 15; V: TRBV16; J: TRBJ2-7; size: once; DNA: TGTGCCAGCAGCCCGCGGGAGGGGCCTCCCTACGAGCAGTACTTC; CDR3: CASSPREGPPYEQYF
D: -; length: 15; V: TRBV4-3; J: TRBJ1-2; size: -; DNA: TGCGCCAGCAGCCAAGATAGGGGGGAGGGCTATGGCTACACCTTC; CDR3: CASSQDRGEGYGYTF
D: TRBD1; length: 16; V: TRBV13; J: TRBJ2-7; size: -; DNA: TGTGCCAGCAGCTTTAAAATTGGGACAGGTAGCTACGAGCAGTACTTC; CDR3: CASSFKIGTGSYEQYF
D: -; length: 14; V: TRBV11-2; J: TRBJ2-5; size: -; DNA: TGTGCCAGCAGCTTAGATCCACTGAGCGGGACCCAGTACTTC; CDR3: CASSLDPLSGTQYF
D: -; length: 13; V: TRBV30; J: TRBJ1-4; size: -; DNA: TGTGCCTGGACGAGCAGGGGTAATGAAAAACTGTTTTTT; CDR3: CAWTSRGNEKLFF
D: -; length: 13; V: TRBV7-9; J: TRBJ1-1; size: -; DNA: TGTGCCAGCAGCCCGCGGGGGAACACTGAAGCTTTCTTT; CDR3: CASSPRGNTEAFF
D: -; length: 13; V: TRBV5-4; J: TRBJ1-1; size: -; DNA: TGTGCCAGCAGCTTGGAACCGGACACTGAAGCTTTCTTT; CDR3: CASSLEPDTEAFF
D: -; length: 14; V: TRBV27; J: TRBJ2-7; size: -; DNA: TGTGCCAGCAGTCCCCTGGACAGCTCCTACGAGCAGTACTTC; CDR3: CASSPLDSSYEQYF
D: TRBD1; length: 15; V: TRBV19; J: TRBJ2-3; size: once; DNA: TGTGCCAGTAGTATAGGGGGACAGGGGATGGATACGCAGTATTTT; CDR3: CASSIGGQGMDTQYF
D: -; length: 15; V: TRBV4-2; J: TRBJ1-1; size: -; DNA: TGTGCCAGCAGCCAAGATAGAGGCGTGAACACTGAAGCTTTCTTT; CDR3: CASSQDRGVNTEAFF
D: -; length: 13; V: TRBV5-4; J: TRBJ1-4; size: -; DNA: TGTGCCAGCAGCTTCGGGGGGGGTGAAAAACTGTTTTTT; CDR3: CASSFGGGEKLFF
D: -; length: 13; V: TRBV28; J: TRBJ2-7; size: -; DNA: TGTGCCAGCAGTTTATCCAGGGGTGGCGAGCAGTACTTC; CDR3: CASSLSRGGEQYF
D: -; length: 15; V: TRBV7-6; J: TRBJ2-1; size: -; DNA: TGTGCCAGCAGCTCCCTACGCGGCCCGCGCAATGAGCAGTTCTTC; CDR3: CASSSLRGPRNEQFF
D: -; length: 14; V: TRBV5-1; J: TRBJ2-7; size: -; DNA: TGCGCCAGCAGCCCGAGCGGACTCTCCTACGAGCAGTACTTC; CDR3: CASSPSGLSYEQYF
D: TRBD1; length: 14; V: TRBV7-9; J: TRBJ2-7; size: -; DNA: TGTGCCAGCAGCTTAGATAACAGGGGTGGCGAGCAGTACTTC; CDR3: CASSLDNRGGEQYF
D: TRBD1; length: 14; V: TRBV19; J: TRBJ2-3; size: -; DNA: TGTGCCAGTAACCGGGACAGGGATTTCGATACGCAGTATTTT; CDR3: CASNRDRDFDTQYF
D: -; length: 14; V: TRBV5-1; J: TRBJ1-2; size: few; DNA: TGCGCCAGCAGCTTGGGCCCAGGGAACTATGGCTACACCTTC; CDR3: CASSLGPGNYGYTF
D: -; length: 14; V: TRBV7-2; J: TRBJ1-1; size: -; DNA: TGTGCCAGCAGCCCCTTAACAGGGTCCACTGAAGCTTTCTTT; CDR3: CASSPLTGSTEAFF
D: -; length: 14; V: TRBV6-5; J: TRBJ1-3; size: once; DNA: TGTGCCAGCAGTAACCAGGGAACCGGGACAACCATATATTTT; CDR3: CASSNQGTGTTIYF
D: -; length: 15; V: TRBV7-9; J: TRBJ1-1; size: -; DNA: TGTTCCAGCAGCTTCACCAGCGGGGCTAACACTGAAGCTTTCTTT; CDR3: CSSSFTSGANTEAFF
D: -; length: 17; V: TRBV11-2; J: TRBJ1-5; size: -; DNA: TGTGCCAGCAGCTTAGGGGCCCCGGGACAATACAATCAGCCCCAGCATTTT; CDR3: CASSLGAPGQYNQPQHF
D: -; length: 13; V: TRBV7-2; J: TRBJ1-2; size: -; DNA: TGTGCCAGCAGCCCCAGGGGCTACTATGGCTACACCTTC; CDR3: CASSPRGYYGYTF
D: TRBD2; length: 12; V: TRBV7-2; J: TRBJ2-3; size: -; DNA: TGTGCCAGCAGCCAGACGGGGAGGGGGCAGTATTTT; CDR3: CASSQTGRGQYF
D: -; length: 13; V: TRBV10-3; J: TRBJ2-7; size: -; DNA: TGTGCCATCGCGTCGACGGGAAGGGCCGAGCAGTACTTC; CDR3: CAIASTGRAEQYF
D: TRBD2; length: 16; V: TRBV10-1; J: TRBJ2-5; size: -; DNA: TGCGCCAGCAGTGACGGTTCACTAGCGGAACAAGAGACCCAGTACTTC; CDR3: CASSDGSLAEQETQYF
D: -; length: 15; V: TRBV6-5; J: TRBJ2-2; size: -; DNA: TGTGCCAGCAGTTATCAGGGACTGTCCACCGGGGAGCTGTTTTTT; CDR3: CASSYQGLSTGELFF
D: -; length: 13; V: TRBV7-9; J: TRBJ1-2; size: -; DNA: TGTGCCAGCAGCTTAGAAGGGGGAAATGGCTACACCTTC; CDR3: CASSLEGGNGYTF
D: -; length: 15; V: TRBV9; J: TRBJ2-1; size: once; DNA: TGTGCCAGCAGCGTCTACGGAGGGGATTACAATGAGCAGTTCTTC; CDR3: CASSVYGGDYNEQFF
D: -; length: 15; V: TRBV5-1; J: TRBJ1-3; size: -; DNA: TGCGCCAGCAGCTTGGCGGCAGGGGTGCTGGACACCATATATTTT; CDR3: CASSLAAGVLDTIYF
D: -; length: 14; V: TRBV4-1; J: TRBJ2-3; size: -; DNA: TGCGCCAGCAGCCAAGATCATCAGACAGATACGCAGTATTTT; CDR3: CASSQDHQTDTQYF
D: -; length: 14; V: TRBV4-1; J: TRBJ1-1; size: -; DNA: TGCGCCAGCAGCCCGAGACAGGAGAACACTGAAGCTTTCTTT; CDR3: CASSPRQENTEAFF
D: TRBD2; length: 17; V: TRBV5-6; J: TRBJ2-2; size: once; DNA: TGTGCCAGCAGCTTGGACCCAACTAGCGGGGTCACCGGGGAGCTGTTTTTT; CDR3: CASSLDPTSGVTGELFF
D: -; length: 16; V: TRBV9; J: TRBJ2-3; size: once; DNA: TGTGCCAGCAGCGTAGGAGTCTCGGGGTACACAGATACGCAGTATTTT; CDR3: CASSVGVSGYTDTQYF
D: -; length: 14; V: TRBV15; J: TRBJ2-1; size: few; DNA: TGTTTCTCAAGCAGAAAGCGGCATACGAATGAGCAGTTCTTC; CDR3: CFSSRKRHTNEQFF
D: -; length: 15; V: TRBV5-6; J: TRBJ2-1; size: -; DNA: TGTGCCAGCAGGCGCATAACCCTAGACTACAATGAGCAGTTCTTC; CDR3: CASRRITLDYNEQFF
D: -; length: 17; V: TRBV4-1; J: TRBJ1-6; size: -; DNA: TGCGCCAGCAGCCAGGGGGGGCTGACAGAGGATAATTCACCCCTCCACTTT; CDR3: CASSQGGLTEDNSPLHF
D: TRBD1; length: 14; V: TRBV28; J: TRBJ2-7; size: -; DNA: TGTGCCAGCAGTTTACGACAGGGGGCCTACGAGCAGTACTTC; CDR3: CASSLRQGAYEQYF
D: TRBD1; length: 13; V: TRBV28; J: TRBJ2-3; size: -; DNA: TGTGCCAGCGGGGACAGGGGGGCAGATACGCAGTATTTT; CDR3: CASGDRGADTQYF
D: TRBD1; length: 15; V: TRBV27; J: TRBJ1-4; size: -; DNA: TGTGCCAGCAGTTTATCGACAGGGGGCGGTGAAAAACTGTTTTTT; CDR3: CASSLSTGGGEKLFF
D: -; length: 14; V: TRBV18; J: TRBJ1-1; size: once; DNA: TGTGCCAGCTCACCAATTGGGGGCTGGGCTGAAGCTTTCTTT; CDR3: CASSPIGGWAEAFF
D: -; length: 14; V: TRBV27; J: TRBJ2-1; size: -; DNA: TGTGCCAGCAGTTTCCGGGACACAAACAATGAGCAGTTCTTC; CDR3: CASSFRDTNNEQFF
D: -; length: 15; V: TRBV7-3; J: TRBJ1-2; size: -; DNA: TGTGCCAGCAGCTTAACGGCCGAGGGCGTCTATGGCTACACCTTC; CDR3: CASSLTAEGVYGYTF
D: -; length: 18; V: TRBV4-1; J: TRBJ2-1; size: -; DNA: TGCGCCAGCAGCCAATTTGGCGGGTCCCGCCTCTCCTACAATGAACAGTTCTTC; CDR3: CASSQFGGSRLSYNEQFF
D: -; length: 13; V: TRBV30; J: TRBJ1-5; size: -; DNA: TGTGCCTGGAGCTCGGGACACAATCAGCCCCAGCATTTT; CDR3: CAWSSGHNQPQHF
D: TRBD2; length: 19; V: TRBV4-3; J: TRBJ2-3; size: -; DNA: TGCGCCAGCAGCCATGTCGGGCTAGCGGGGGGGCGGGGCACAGATACGCAGTATTTT; CDR3: CASSHVGLAGGRGTDTQYF
D: -; length: 14; V: TRBV9; J: TRBJ2-1; size: -; DNA: TGTGCCAGCAGCGAGGGAGTACTTTACAGGGCGCAGTTCTTC; CDR3: CASSEGVLYRAQFF
D: -; length: 12; V: TRBV30; J: TRBJ1-4; size: -; DNA: TGTGCCTGGAGTGGACAATTCGAAAAACTGTTTTTT; CDR3: CAWSGQFEKLFF
D: TRBD1; length: 16; V: TRBV18; J: TRBJ2-3; size: once; DNA: TGTGCCAGCACGCCATCGACAGGGGGCGCGGGAGATACGCAGTATTTT; CDR3: CASTPSTGGAGDTQYF
D: -; length: 13; V: TRBV18; J: TRBJ2-5; size: -; DNA: TGTGCCAGCTCACCGGGGGGGGCTGAGACCCAGTACTTC; CDR3: CASSPGGAETQYF
D: TRBD1; length: 16; V: TRBV7-8; J: TRBJ1-4; size: -; DNA: TGTGCCGGCAGCTTAGACAGGGTCCGGACTAATGAAAAACTGTTTTTT; CDR3: CAGSLDRVRTNEKLFF
D: -; length: 14; V: TRBV5-5; J: TRBJ1-2; size: -; DNA: TGTGCCAGCAGCCGTGAACAGGGTAACTATGGCTACACCTTC; CDR3: CASSREQGNYGYTF
D: -; length: 18; V: TRBV7-9; J: TRBJ2-3; size: -; DNA: TGTTCCAGCAGCTTAGCAGGGGGGCGGGGGGTGCTCACAGATACGCAGTATTTT; CDR3: CSSSLAGGRGVLTDTQYF